The TCR beta chain described here comes from a study of OX40 agonist ivuxolimab in advanced cancers. The timepoints at which blood was sampled were baseline, cycle 4 day 1, and cycle 7 day 1. Overall study findings and caveats: Averaged across samples, CD8+ T cells carried more expanded clones than CD4+ did. Dose levels from 0.1 to 3.0 mg/kg saw CD4+ and CD8+ blood T cells expand clonally by week 6.

With respect to this clone: Its antigen is unknown.

Here immunoSEQ multiplex PCR was the method, and the copy in TCRdb shows in-frame clones only, minus some. In the table there are some 60,000 clones, 91% of which are singletons. This CDR3 is built from 15 residues. The V and J ends lost 2 bases and 5 bases, in that order; junction bases with no gene match: 6. Germline assignment: CDR1 LGHNA and CDR2 YNFKEQ. The sequence was collected from an adult with an advanced solid tumor such as melanoma, head and neck, liver or kidney cancer. Here the sequenced sample was CD4+ or CD8+ T cells sorted from blood, taken in a trial of the OX40 agonist ivuxolimab. The gene calls are TRBV4-2 and TRBJ2-5, with TRBD2 matching over 9 bases. CDR3 residues: CASSQPGLASETQYF. CDR3 DNA sequence: TGTGCCAGCAGCCAACCAGGACTAGCGAGCGAGACCCAGTACTTC.